Below, one T cell receptor (beta chain) is given with its context. No antigen is known for it. This sample was included in a study of T cell responses to AZD1222 COVID-19 vaccine. Study-wide findings and caveats: Mapped onto spike, vaccine-associated CD4 TCRs spanned it and were dominant at 160-218 and 743-854. It should be noted that donors were predominantly white British and more often female, and clonal diversity was possibly underestimated.

Using immunoSEQ multiplex PCR, the repertoire was profiled, and TCRdb retains in-frame clones only, with some absent. The sample yields about 190,000 clones, 85% to 95% seen once. The CDR3 is 14 residues long. V lost 4 bases, J lost 7 bases, and 14 bases lay in between. CDR1 and CDR2 (germline): SGHRS, YFSETQ. This material consisted of peripheral blood, taken on day 0 of AZD1222 vaccination. The rearrangement uses TRBV5-1 and TRBJ1-4; D not certain. The source is an adult in good health. CDR3 sequence: CASSTGPRPEKLFF. The CDR3 nucleotides read TGCGCCAGCAGCACCGGGCCTCGCCCTGAAAAACTGTTTTTT.